This T cell receptor beta chain was documented in a study of T cells in Graves' hyperthyroidism and ophthalmopathy. About the study: Before any treatment, at initial diagnosis, peripheral blood was collected.

Amplification of TCR beta CDR3 regions was performed using RNA transcripts as template. A set of HTBI primers served as the primers for a first-round RT-PCR of the TCR CDR3. TCRdb processed the multiplex PCR reads anew with MiXCR; each CDR3 protein has one entry. The sample contains fewer than 650,000 distinct CDR3 sequences, approximately 15% of which appear only once. Many counts were recorded for this clonotype. Its target is not known. The study excluded patients with uncontrolled infection, other autoimmune disease, pregnancy or lactation. PBMCs stemmed from over 7.5 ml fresh peripheral blood. Whole-study findings and limits: Onset of ophthalmopathy came a median roughly 6.4 months after the model predicted it.

The sequence was obtained from a woman aged 30 to 39 with Graves' hyperthyroidism that later progressed to Graves' ophthalmopathy. The material sequenced was blood.

CDR3 residues: CASSVQGPGVNYGYTF. In DNA form, the CDR3 reads TGTGCCAGTAGTGTCCAGGGGCCGGGGGTTAACTATGGCTACACCTTC. The V call is TRBV19, the J call TRBJ1-2; TRBD1 is a possible D gene (6 bases). The CDR3 consists of 16 residues. V lost 5 bases, J lost 1 base, and 17 bases lay in between. In germline, CDR1 is LNHDA, CDR2 SQIVND (reference sequence).